This record looks at one T cell receptor (beta chain) sequence and its context. It has no known antigen specificity. Per-nucleotide qualities are absent, and no much larger clonotype sits a single base away. The sample originates from a study of PD-1 blockade in classical Hodgkin lymphoma (dated by TCRdb to 2018 to 2021). With respect to the entire study: To define a peripheral blood immune signature of response to PD-1 blockade in classical Hodgkin lymphoma, the study combined TCR beta sequencing with CyTOF.

Genomic DNA was isolated using the Qiagen DNeasy kit from unsorted PBMCs as well as from negatively selected CD4+ and CD8+ fractions. TCR beta CDR3 regions were subjected to amplification by immunoSEQ multiplex PCR with primers that anneal to V and J segments. A synthetic immune receptor repertoire was used to minimize amplification bias, and any residual bias was removed computationally once sequencing was done. The paper's data handling went like this. Repertoire diversity was quantified as the Shannon entropy index using custom Python scripts. Unsorted, CD4+ and CD8+ repertoires were analyzed separately, except for combined analyses in which CD4+ and CD8+ sequences were merged in silico. In TCRdb, the immuneACCESS table is reduced to in-frame sequences with V and J assigned. These tables do not hold every clone; where another copy was compared, an unresolved V gene accounts for under half, and the others remain unexplained. The V and J calls and clone size are taken from that table; D and trimming were inferred from the DNA. For this sample the table gives about 30,000 clones, of which 90% to 95% were detected only once. 2% to 2.5% of the sample belongs to the ten largest clones.

The time point label, as the study defines it: newly diagnosed, previously untreated cHL patient sample. To serve as a comparison group for the relapsed/refractory trial patients, PBMCs were sequenced from patients with newly diagnosed, previously untreated classical Hodgkin lymphoma. Peripheral blood was collected in 8 mL Vacutainer Cell Preparation Tubes, from which PBMCs were isolated by centrifugation and then cryopreserved. Results the study describes overall, beyond this receptor: Baseline TCR diversity was reported as lower in newly diagnosed patients than in healthy donors, and lower still in relapsed/refractory patients. Only a single clinical trial cohort was studied, and what caused the repertoire differences, possibly disease activity or prior therapy, remained undefined.

From the cysteine through the phenylalanine, the CDR3 covers 16 amino acids. This entry keeps only the CDR3 DNA: 48 bases, framed from base 1. This TCR was sampled from a human donor with classical Hodgkin lymphoma. The V and J genes are TRBV21-1 and TRBJ2-5; the table assigns TRBD1, which was not confirmed against the DNA. TRBV21-1 is annotated as a pseudogene. The specimen was peripheral blood mononuclear cells (PBMCs). The DNA sequence reads TGTGCCAGCAGCAGACCCGGGGACAGACGACAAGAGACCCAGTACTTC. Its product reads: CASSRPGDRRQETQYF.